The T cell receptor beta chain under discussion was sequenced for a study of technical replicates of blood from several donors. This CDR3 comprises 16 residues. From germline, CDR1 is LNHNV and CDR2 YYDKDF (reference sequence). The V and J ends lost 5 bases and 4 bases, in that order; junction bases with no gene match: 11. Produced via immunoSEQ multiplex PCR; TCRdb's table is partial and in-frame only. This sample has about 82,000 clones, with about 94% found just once. This chain links TRBV15 with TRBJ1-5; 7 nucleotides align to TRBD1. Sample: T cells isolated from PBMCs. This receptor was obtained from a human donor in good health. CDR3 in DNA: TGTGCCACCAGCGACCGACAGGGTAGGGCTAATCAGCCCCAGCATTTT. It is translated as CATSDRQGRANQPQHF.